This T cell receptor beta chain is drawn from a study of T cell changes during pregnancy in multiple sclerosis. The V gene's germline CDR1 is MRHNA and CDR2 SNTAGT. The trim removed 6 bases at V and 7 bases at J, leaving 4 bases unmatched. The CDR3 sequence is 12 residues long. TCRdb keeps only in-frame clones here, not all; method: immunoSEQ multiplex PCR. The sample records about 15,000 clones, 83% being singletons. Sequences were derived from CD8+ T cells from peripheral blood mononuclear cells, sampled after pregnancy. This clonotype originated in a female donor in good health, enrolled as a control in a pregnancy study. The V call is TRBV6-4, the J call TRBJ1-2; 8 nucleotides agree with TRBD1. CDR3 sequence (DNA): TGTGCCAGCAGAGGACAGGGCGGTGGCTACACCTTC. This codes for CASRGQGGGYTF.